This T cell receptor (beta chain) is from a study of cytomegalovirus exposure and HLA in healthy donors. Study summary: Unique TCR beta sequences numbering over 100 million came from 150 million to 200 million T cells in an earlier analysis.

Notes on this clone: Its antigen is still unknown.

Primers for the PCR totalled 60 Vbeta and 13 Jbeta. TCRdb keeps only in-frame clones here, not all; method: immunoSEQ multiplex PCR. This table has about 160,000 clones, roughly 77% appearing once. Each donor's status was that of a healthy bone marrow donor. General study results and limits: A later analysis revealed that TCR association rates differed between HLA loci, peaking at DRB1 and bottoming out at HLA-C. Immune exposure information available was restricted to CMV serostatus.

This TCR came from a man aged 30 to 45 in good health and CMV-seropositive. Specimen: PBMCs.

This CDR3 is CASSEWTGGYEQYF. The CDR3, as DNA: TGTGCCAGCAGTGAATGGACAGGGGGCTACGAGCAGTACTTC. The chain has TRBV2 and TRBJ2-7; 10 nucleotides match TRBD1. Germline values: CDR1 SNHLY, CDR2 FYNNEI. The ends lost 2 bases at V and 3 bases at J; junction bases unmatched: 1. This CDR3 has 14 amino acids. The whole variable domain, filled in from reference TRBV2 and TRBJ2-7, reads EPEVTQTPSHQVTQMGQEVILRCVPISNHLYFYWYRQILGQKVEFLVSFYNNEISEKSEIFDDQFSVERPDGSNFTLKIRSTKLEDSAMYFCASSEWTGGYEQYFGPGTRLTVT.